A single sample is the source of the 9 T cell receptor beta chains below, sequenced in a study of CD8 T cells in Susac syndrome. RNA, at about 0.5 to 1 ug, was reverse transcribed with random hexamers. TCRdb re-derived calls from the immunoSEQ multiplex PCR reads in MiXCR, one entry per CDR3 protein. The top ten clones hold more than 0.13% of a sample with about 160,000 distinct CDR3 sequences, about 94% of them seen once. Sequencing was performed on CD4+ T cells from PBMCs. These receptors came from a human donor in good health.

V gene TRBV3-1 combines with J gene TRBJ2-5, with D tentatively TRBD2 (5 bases). CDR1 and CDR2 from the germline V gene are LGHDT and YNNKEL (reference sequence). This CDR3 is 14 amino acids long. Trimming cost V 3 bases and J 5 bases, with 13 bases left between them. CDR3 region: CASSHNIGGETQYF. The CDR3, as DNA: TGTGCCAGCAGCCACAACATAGGCGGGGAGACCCAGTACTTC.

V and J are TRBV5-1 and TRBJ2-7; 7 nucleotides align to TRBD1. The germline V gene encodes CDR1 SGHRS and CDR2 YFSETQ. Trimming removed 2 bases from V and 9 bases from J; junction bases left unmatched: 8. The CDR3 is made up of 13 amino acids. The CDR3 spells CASSFAGTEAQYF. DNA for the CDR3: TGCGCCAGCAGCTTTGCCGGGACAGAGGCGCAGTACTTC.

J is TRBJ2-1 and V is TRBV20-1; D gene unclear. V dropped 0 bases and J dropped 5 bases, with 5 bases sitting between them. Germline loops: CDR1 DFQATT, CDR2 SNEGSKA (reference sequence). CDR3 length: 12 amino acids. CDR3 sequence: CSARDGNNEQFF. The DNA for the CDR3 is TGCAGTGCTAGAGACGGAAACAATGAGCAGTTCTTC.

This clonotype was seen just once. The V call is TRBV2, the J call TRBJ1-1, with unresolved D. The CDR3 loop spans 15 amino acids. V lost 2 bases and J lost 3, with 13 bases in between. Per germline, CDR1 SNHLY and CDR2 FYNNEI. CDR3 protein: CASSETGLIDTEAFF. CDR3 coding DNA: TGTGCCAGCAGTGAAACGGGTCTGATCGACACTGAAGCTTTCTTT.

This chain uses TRBV29-1 with TRBJ1-1; the D gene is possibly TRBD1 (5 bases). Germline lookup yields CDR1 SQVTM and CDR2 ANQGSEA. Between the trimmed V and J ends, which lost 6 bases and 4 bases, there was a span of 18 bases. The CDR3 runs to 14 residues. CDR3 DNA: TGCAGCGTGCTCGCATTGGGAGGGGTCACTGAAGCTTTCTTT. It yields the protein CSVLALGGVTEAFF.

The gene calls are TRBV29-1 and TRBJ1-3; no clear D gene. V was cut by 7 bases and J by 8 bases, with 12 bases left in between. The CDR3 consists of 11 residues. Germline CDR1 reads SQVTM; CDR2 reads ANQGSEA. The CDR3 loop reads CSARSGDTIYF. The CDR3 DNA reads TGCAGCGCCCGCTCCGGGGACACCATATATTTT.

V is TRBV20-1 and J is TRBJ1-2, with no clear D. With 5 bases removed from V and 11 bases from J, the gap between germline ends came to 21 bases. Germline CDR1 is DFQATT and CDR2 is SNEGSKA (reference sequence). The CDR3 contains 13 residues. The CDR3 protein is CSAPATFGMGYTF. CDR3 coding DNA: TGCAGTGCTCCGGCAACCTTCGGGATGGGGTACACCTTC.

The gene calls are TRBV18 and TRBJ1-5, with TRBD1 identical over 9 bases. CDR3 length: 13 residues. Trimming at V came to 6 bases and at J to 8 bases, leaving 5 bases not matched to a gene. CDR1 is KGHSH, CDR2 LQKENI, per germline. Here the CDR3 DNA reads TGTGCCAGCTCCCCGGGACAGGGTGAGCCCCAGCATTTT. Protein: CASSPGQGEPQHF.

The chain uses TRBV2 and TRBJ1-1, with D unclear. CDR1 and CDR2 (germline): SNHLY, FYNNEI. V lost 8 bases and J lost 0, with 13 bases in between. CDR3 length equals 14 residues. The DNA for the CDR3 is TGTGCCAGCGGCACGGACGGGATGAACACTGAAGCTTTCTTT. Translation: CASGTDGMNTEAFF.